This passage covers 10 T cell receptor beta chains from one sample sequenced in a study of blood T cell repertoires in COVID-19. Sequencing was performed with immunoSEQ multiplex PCR; in TCRdb, only in-frame clones are kept and a portion is missing. The repertoire holds around 300,000 clones, with just under 90% as singletons. The sample consisted of peripheral blood. The receptor set was obtained from a woman aged 50 to 65 with COVID-19, enrolled during active disease.

The chain joins TRBV5-6 to TRBJ1-6, with no clear D. The germline V gene encodes CDR1 SGHDT and CDR2 YYEEEE. V shed 8 bases and J shed 6 bases, with 18 bases lying between them. The CDR3 consists of 15 residues. CDR3 residues: CASSPGVAANSPLHF. For the CDR3, the DNA is TGTGCCAGTTCTCCCGGTGTGGCGGCTAATTCACCCCTCCACTTT.

J is TRBJ2-7 and V is TRBV18, with TRBD1 matching over 10 bases. The V gene end was trimmed by 4 bases and the J gene end by 3 bases; junction bases not matched to a gene: 0. Germline assignment: CDR1 KGHSH and CDR2 LQKENI. The CDR3 extends over 13 amino acids. The CDR3 DNA sequence: TGTGCCAGCTCACGGGACAGGGGCTACGAGCAGTACTTC. Translation gives CASSRDRGYEQYF.

This clone was recorded only once. The chain carries TRBV12-5 and TRBJ1-1; TRBD1 aligns across 7 bases. Trimming at V came to 2 bases and at J to 1 base, leaving 4 bases not matched to a gene. The CDR3 has 15 residues. Per germline, CDR1 LGHNT and CDR2 FRNRAP. The chain's CDR3 is CASGLWAGGNTEAFF. The CDR3 DNA follows: TGTGCTAGTGGTTTGTGGGCAGGGGGGAACACTGAAGCTTTCTTT. Combining the CDR3 with reference TRBV12-5 and TRBJ1-1 gives the whole variable domain DARVTQTPRHKVTEMGQEVTMRCQPILGHNTVFWYRQTMMQGLELLAYFRNRAPLDDSGMPKDRFSAEMPDATLATLKIQPSEPRDSAVYFCASGLWAGGNTEAFFGQGTRLTVV.

The V gene is TRBV7-9, the J gene TRBJ2-2; perhaps TRBD2 as D (5 bases). With 3 bases removed from V and 6 bases from J, the gap between germline ends came to 14 bases. Germline V CDR1 and CDR2: SEHNR, FQNEAQ (reference sequence). This CDR3 contains 15 residues. The chain's CDR3 is CASSFHVGSSGELFF. The CDR3 DNA sequence: TGTGCCAGCAGCTTCCACGTGGGGAGCTCCGGGGAGCTGTTTTTT.

This clone was observed once. CDR3 residues: CASSPASLTGTKMNTEAFF. As DNA, the CDR3 is TGTGCCAGCTCACCGGCGAGCCTCACAGGGACGAAAATGAACACTGAAGCTTTCTTT. V is TRBV18 and J is TRBJ1-1; maybe TRBD1 (6 bases). Looked up from germline, CDR1 is KGHSH and CDR2 is LQKENI. The length of the CDR3 is 19 residues. Trimming cost V 3 bases and J 0 bases, with 23 bases left between them.

V and J are TRBV19 and TRBJ1-2; a weak D match, TRBD1 (5 bases). V was trimmed by 7 bases and J by 5 bases, leaving 20 bases between them. The CDR3 extends over 15 amino acids. Germline-derived CDR1 and CDR2 are LNHDA and SQIVND (reference sequence). Written as DNA, the CDR3 is TGTGCCAGTACCGTAGACAGACAGCGGGCATATGGCTACACCTTC. Protein product: CASTVDRQRAYGYTF.

With regard to this clone: Other DNA sequences from this sample encode an identical CDR3 as well. V and J are TRBV5-8 and TRBJ1-5; unclear D gene. Germline CDR1 and CDR2: SGHTS and YDEGEE. V was clipped by 0 bases and J by 0 bases, with 7 bases between them. The CDR3 runs 15 residues. CDR3 sequence: CASSLAGYSNQPQHF. Written as DNA, the CDR3 is TGTGCCAGCAGCTTGGCCGGGTATAGCAATCAGCCCCAGCATTTT.

The rearrangement joins TRBV5-1 to TRBJ2-7; no clear D gene. The CDR3 extends over 15 amino acids. The germline V gene has CDR1 SGHRS and CDR2 YFSETQ. With 4 bases removed from V and 4 bases from J, the gap between germline ends came to 18 bases. The CDR3 protein is CASSPGSSTAYEQYF. The CDR3 region has the DNA TGCGCCAGCAGCCCCGGGTCCTCCACCGCTTACGAGCAGTACTTC.

The chain carries TRBV24-1 and TRBJ2-3; 7 nucleotides line up with TRBD1. J gave up 0 bases and V 5 bases, and 10 bases lay outside the gene matches. Per the germline V gene, CDR1 is KGHDR and CDR2 is SFDVKD. This CDR3 comprises 17 residues. The CDR3, as DNA: TGTGCCACCAGTGTCAGTGATGGGACAGACAGCACAGATACGCAGTATTTT. It is translated as CATSVSDGTDSTDTQYF.

This chain joins TRBV5-4 and TRBJ1-3; D is uncertain. V dropped 0 bases and J dropped 6 bases, with 4 bases sitting between them. Germline-derived CDR1 and CDR2 are SGHNT and YYREEE (reference sequence). The CDR3 covers 12 residues. CDR3 bases: TGTGCCAGCAGCTTGGGGCAAAACACCATATATTTT. This sequence encodes CASSLGQNTIYF.